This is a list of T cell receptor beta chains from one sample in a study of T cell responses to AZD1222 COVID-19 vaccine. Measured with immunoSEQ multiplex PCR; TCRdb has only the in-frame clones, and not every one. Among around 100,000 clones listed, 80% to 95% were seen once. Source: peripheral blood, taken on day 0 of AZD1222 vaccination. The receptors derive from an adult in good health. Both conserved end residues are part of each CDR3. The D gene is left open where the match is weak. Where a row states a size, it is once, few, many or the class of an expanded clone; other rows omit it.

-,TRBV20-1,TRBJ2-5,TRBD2,TGCAGTGCTAGTTCGGCTAGCGGGAGGTTCCGGGAGACCCAGTACTTC,CSASSASGRFRETQYF
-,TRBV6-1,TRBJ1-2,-,TGTGCCAGCAGTGAAGAAACTCAGAGGCTAGAGCGCTACACCTTC,CASSEETQRLERYTF
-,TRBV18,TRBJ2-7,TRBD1,TGTGCCAGCTCACCACGAGCGGGACAGGGGGCTTACGAGCAGTACTTC,CASSPRAGQGAYEQYF
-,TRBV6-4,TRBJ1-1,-,TGTGCCAGCAGTGCCGGACAGAACACTGAAGCTTTCTTT,CASSAGQNTEAFF
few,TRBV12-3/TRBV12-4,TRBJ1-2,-,TGTGCCAGCAGTTTATCCTACAGCTATGGCTACACCTTC,CASSLSYSYGYTF
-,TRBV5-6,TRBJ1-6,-,TGTGCCAGCAGCTTGGCGCGGGGGCTAAGCTCCTATAATTCACCCCTCCACTTT,CASSLARGLSSYNSPLHF
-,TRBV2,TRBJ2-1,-,TGTGCCAGCAGGGCGGAGCTATACAATGAGCAGTTCTTC,CASRAELYNEQFF
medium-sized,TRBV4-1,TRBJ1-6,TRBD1,TGCGCCAGCAGCACCGGGACAGGGGTGTCACCCCTCCACTTT,CASSTGTGVSPLHF
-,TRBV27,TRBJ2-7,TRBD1,TGTGCCAGCAGTTTAAGGACAGGGTACTACGAGCAGTACTTC,CASSLRTGYYEQYF
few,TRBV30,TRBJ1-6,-,TGTGCCTGGCGGACGGCTCGGGGGTCACCCCTCCACTTT,CAWRTARGSPLHF
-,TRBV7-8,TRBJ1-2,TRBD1,TGTGCCAGCAGCTTAGCGATCCCACAGGGGGCTAGCTATGGCTACACCTTC,CASSLAIPQGASYGYTF
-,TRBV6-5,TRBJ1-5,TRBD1,TGTGCCAGCAGCACACAGGGGGCTTTTCAGCCCCAGCATTTT,CASSTQGAFQPQHF
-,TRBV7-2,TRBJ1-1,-,TGTGCCAGCAGCCAAGGGGCGAGGATGAACACTGAAGCTTTCTTT,CASSQGARMNTEAFF
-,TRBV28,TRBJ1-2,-,TGTGCCAGCAGTTTGAGCTACTATGGCTACACCTTC,CASSLSYYGYTF
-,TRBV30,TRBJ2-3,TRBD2,TGTGCCTGGACTAGCGGGGGGGCCGCAGATACGCAGTATTTT,CAWTSGGAADTQYF
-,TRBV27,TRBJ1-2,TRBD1,TGTGCCAGCAGCGCCAGGGGACAGGGACGGGGCGGCTACACCTTC,CASSARGQGRGGYTF
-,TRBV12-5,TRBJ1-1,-,TGTGCTACAAGAGGGGGAGGGGGTACTGAAGCTTTCTTT,CATRGGGGTEAFF
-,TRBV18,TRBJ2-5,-,TGTGCCAGCTCCCCATGGTCCGCCGGGACACTCGGCGGAGACGCCGAGACCCAGTACTTC,CASSPWSAGTLGGDAETQYF
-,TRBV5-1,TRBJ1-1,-,TGCGCCAGCAGCTTGGTAGCAGGGAGTCCCACTGAAGCTTTCTTT,CASSLVAGSPTEAFF
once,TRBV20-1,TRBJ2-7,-,TGCAGTGCTAAAAACTACGAGCAGTACTTC,CSAKNYEQYF
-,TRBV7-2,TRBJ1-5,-,TGTGCCAGCAGCAACCGGGCTGATCAGCCCCAGCATTTT,CASSNRADQPQHF
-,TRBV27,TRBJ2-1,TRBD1,TGTGCCAGCAGTCCCCTTGGACAGGCCTCTCGGGAGCAGTTCTTC,CASSPLGQASREQFF
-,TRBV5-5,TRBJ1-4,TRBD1,TGTGCCAGCAGCCACGGGACAGGGGGCGCCAATGAAAAACTGTTTTTT,CASSHGTGGANEKLFF
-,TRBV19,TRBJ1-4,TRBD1,TGTGCCAGTTGGACAGGGGTTGGTAATGAAAAACTGTTTTTT,CASWTGVGNEKLFF
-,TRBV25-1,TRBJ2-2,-,TGTGCCAGCAGTGAATCCCTCGCGACAGGAGCTAACACCGGGGAGCTGTTTTTT,CASSESLATGANTGELFF
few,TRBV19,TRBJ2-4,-,TGTGCCAGTAGTAGCAGGGCAACTCGGGAAGCCAAAAACATTCAGTACTTC,CASSSRATREAKNIQYF
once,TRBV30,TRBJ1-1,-,TGTGCCTGGAGTGTACGGAGCGGTTTTTCTGAAGCTTTCTTT,CAWSVRSGFSEAFF
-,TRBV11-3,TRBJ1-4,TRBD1,TGTGCCAGCAGCCCTGGACAGACAGGGGCGGAAAAACTGTTTTTT,CASSPGQTGAEKLFF
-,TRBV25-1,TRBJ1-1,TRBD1,TGTGCCAGCAGTGGTTTGGCAGGGGGGACGTTAGAAGCTTTCTTT,CASSGLAGGTLEAFF
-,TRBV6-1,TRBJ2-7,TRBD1,TGTGCCAGCAGTGATAGTAGGTGGACAGGGATCTACGAGCAGTACTTC,CASSDSRWTGIYEQYF
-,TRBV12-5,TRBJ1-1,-,TGTGCTAGTGCCCATGGAGGGGGGGTGGACACTGAAGCTTTCTTT,CASAHGGGVDTEAFF
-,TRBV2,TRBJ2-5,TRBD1,TGTGCCGGAACTAGGGGACAGGCACAAGAGACCCAGTACTTC,CAGTRGQAQETQYF
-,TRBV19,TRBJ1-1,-,TGTGCCAGTAGTATACGGCAACCCTCTGAAGCTTTCTTT,CASSIRQPSEAFF
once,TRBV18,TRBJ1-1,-,TGTGCCAGCTCACCAGGGAGGAGGAACACTGAAGCTTTCTTT,CASSPGRRNTEAFF
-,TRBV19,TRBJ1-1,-,TGTGCCAGTAGCATCACTGCTCAGGGGGCTTTCTTT,CASSITAQGAFF
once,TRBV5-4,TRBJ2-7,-,TGTGCCAGCAGTTCGTGGACATCTTCCTACGAGCAGTACTTC,CASSSWTSSYEQYF
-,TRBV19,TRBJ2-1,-,TGTGCCAGTAGGCAACCGGGACCGAACAATGAGCAGTTCTTC,CASRQPGPNNEQFF
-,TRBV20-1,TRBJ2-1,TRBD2,TGCAGTGCTAGTGGGACTAGCGGGACCAATGAGCAGTTCTTC,CSASGTSGTNEQFF
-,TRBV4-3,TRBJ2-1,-,TGCGCCAGCAGCCACGCGTTCGGGGGGCCCTACAATGAGCAGTTCTTC,CASSHAFGGPYNEQFF
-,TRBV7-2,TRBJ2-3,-,TGTGCCAGCGGGACAACCACAGATACGCAGTATTTT,CASGTTTDTQYF
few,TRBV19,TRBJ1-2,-,TGTGCCAGTAGTATAGCCCAAAGGGTCGGCTATGGCTACACCTTC,CASSIAQRVGYGYTF
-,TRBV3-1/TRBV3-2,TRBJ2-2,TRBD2,TGTGCCAGCAGCCCCCGACTAGCGGGAATCGGGGAGCTGTTTTTT,CASSPRLAGIGELFF
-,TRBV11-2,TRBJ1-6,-,TGTGCCAGCAGCTTAGTTTCAGATAATTCACCCCTCCACTTT,CASSLVSDNSPLHF
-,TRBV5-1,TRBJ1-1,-,TGCGCCAGCAGCTTGTTTGGCAGGAACACTGAAGCTTTCTTT,CASSLFGRNTEAFF
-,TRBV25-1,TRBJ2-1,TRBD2,TGTGCCAGCAGTGCTCCCAGACTAGCGGGGGGGGTCAATGAGCAGTTCTTC,CASSAPRLAGGVNEQFF
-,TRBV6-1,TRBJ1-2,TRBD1,TGTGCCAGCAGTGGACAGGGGGCCTCCCCCTATGGCTACACCTTC,CASSGQGASPYGYTF
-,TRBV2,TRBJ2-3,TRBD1,TGTGCCAGCATCGCAGGGGGCTTAGATACGCAGTATTTT,CASIAGGLDTQYF
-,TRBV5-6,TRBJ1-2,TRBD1,TGTGCCAGCAGCTCACAGGGGAACTATGGCTACACCTTC,CASSSQGNYGYTF
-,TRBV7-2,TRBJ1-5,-,TGTGCCAGCAGCTCCCCCAATCAGCCCCAGCATTTT,CASSSPNQPQHF
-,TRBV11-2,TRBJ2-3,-,TGTGCCAGCAGTGGTCCAGGGTCGACAGATACGCAGTATTTT,CASSGPGSTDTQYF
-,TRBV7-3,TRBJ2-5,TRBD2,TGTGCCAGCAGCTTAGGGACTAGCCCTTTAGGAGAGACCCAGTACTTC,CASSLGTSPLGETQYF
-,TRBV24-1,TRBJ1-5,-,TGTGCCACCAGTGACCCCTCTAAAGGGGAGAGTCAGCCCCAGCATTTT,CATSDPSKGESQPQHF
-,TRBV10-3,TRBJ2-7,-,TGTGCCATCACTACACCCGGGGTCTACGAGCAGTACTTC,CAITTPGVYEQYF
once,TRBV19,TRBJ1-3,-,TGTGCCAGTAGTAGATCCCCGGCCGCCGAGGGAAACACCATATATTTT,CASSRSPAAEGNTIYF
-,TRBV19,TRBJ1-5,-,TGTGCCAGTAGCAAACCCACCGGGACCGTGAATCAGCCCCAGCATTTT,CASSKPTGTVNQPQHF
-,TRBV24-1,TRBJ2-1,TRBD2,TGTGCCACCAGTCCACCGGGACTAGCGAGCAATGAGCAGTTCTTC,CATSPPGLASNEQFF
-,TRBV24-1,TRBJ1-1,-,TGTGCCACCAGTGACCCCGGGGGGAAAGCTTTCTTT,CATSDPGGKAFF
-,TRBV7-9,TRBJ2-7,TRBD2,TGTGCCAGCAGCCTTGGACAGGGCCTAGCGGGGGGCTACGAGCAGTACTTC,CASSLGQGLAGGYEQYF
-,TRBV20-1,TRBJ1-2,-,TGCAGTGCTAGTGGGGACGGGCAGGGCTACACCTTC,CSASGDGQGYTF
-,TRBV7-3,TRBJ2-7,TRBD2,TGTGCCAGCAGCTTATCCGGGACTAGCGGGACCGAGCAGTACTTC,CASSLSGTSGTEQYF